This T cell receptor beta chain stems from a study of blood T cells in healthy people across ages. The wider study: About one barcoded TCR beta cDNA was captured per two T cells.

The CDR3 extends over 15 amino acids. The ends lost 5 bases at V and 6 bases at J; junction bases unmatched: 5. This clonotype appeared a few times. The second PCR ran 7 to 11 cycles with a sample-barcoded 5' primer and J-beta primers. Each CDR3 protein is one row after TCRdb ran MiXCR on the 5' RACE reads. The sample includes 800,000 to 950,000 distinct CDR3 sequences, almost 30% of them seen just once. The sample was also linked to a second study, of T cells of mothers and their children.

The clonotype comes from a woman aged 40 to 50 in good health. J is TRBJ1-5 and V is TRBV12-3 or TRBV12-4, with 12 positions matching TRBD1. Sequencing was carried out using blood. In nucleotides, the CDR3 is TGTGCCAGCAGTGCTCCGGGACAGGGGGCTCAGCCCCAGCATTTT. This sequence encodes CASSAPGQGAQPQHF.